This T cell receptor beta chain was documented in a study of cytomegalovirus exposure and HLA in healthy donors. Those who donated were healthy bone marrow donors. Researchers ran the PCR with 60 Vbeta and 13 Jbeta primers. Clones were read by immunoSEQ multiplex PCR, and TCRdb kept only the in-frame ones, dropping some. The table records about 140,000 clones, around 79% of them present only once. The CDR3 is made up of 14 amino acids. Germline V lookup: CDR1 SGHAT, CDR2 FQDESV (reference sequence). Deletions cut 0 bases from V and 7 bases from J, with 12 bases between. Regarding the study as a whole: Later analysis demonstrated an association between a missense DCLRE1C variant and TCR beta V- and J-gene trimming. Fewer N-insertions (relative to the approximately 700-donor mean) were reportedly seen in an Asian-associated ancestry cluster in a later analysis. In an earlier analysis, about 87% or about 30%: the productive usage of most TCR beta V segments.

This clone came up a few times. Its target is unknown. What was sequenced was PBMCs. This clonotype was sampled from a woman aged 50 to 60 in good health and CMV-seropositive. The chain couples TRBV11-1 to TRBJ2-5, with TRBD2 as a possible D gene (6 bases). The CDR3 here is CASSLASGTGTQYF. In DNA, the CDR3 is TGTGCCAGCAGCTTAGCTAGCGGAACTGGGACCCAGTACTTC.